This TCR beta chain comes out of a study of blood T cells in healthy people across ages. Study outcomes and limitations: Among long-lived donors, naive CD4+ cells were more numerous and diversity higher than in aged donors. The donors' CMV status was not determined, possibly confounding changes in expanded clonotypes. Naive T cell percentage and TCR beta diversity correlated strongly.

A second PCR of 7 to 11 cycles used a sample-barcoded 5' primer and a J-beta primer mix. Every single cDNA molecule received a tag from a template-switch adaptor with 12 random nucleotides. One entry per CDR3 protein, called by TCRdb with MiXCR from the 5' RACE reads. The top ten hold roughly two fifths of the sample, which has roughly 720,000 distinct CDR3 sequences, about 48% seen once. Concerning this clonotype itself: The antigen is not known.

This clonotype was sampled from a man aged 80 or over in good health. Sample: blood.

The CDR3 DNA sequence: TGTGCCAGCAGCCAAGTGGCGAAGATGAACACTGAAGCTTTCTTT. Amino acid sequence: CASSQVAKMNTEAFF. The chain has TRBV3-1 and TRBJ1-1; D call uncertain. The CDR3 is 15 residues long. V was shortened by 1 base and J by 0 bases, with 9 bases between the two germline ends. Germline V gene data show CDR1 as LGHDT and CDR2 as YNNKEL (reference sequence).